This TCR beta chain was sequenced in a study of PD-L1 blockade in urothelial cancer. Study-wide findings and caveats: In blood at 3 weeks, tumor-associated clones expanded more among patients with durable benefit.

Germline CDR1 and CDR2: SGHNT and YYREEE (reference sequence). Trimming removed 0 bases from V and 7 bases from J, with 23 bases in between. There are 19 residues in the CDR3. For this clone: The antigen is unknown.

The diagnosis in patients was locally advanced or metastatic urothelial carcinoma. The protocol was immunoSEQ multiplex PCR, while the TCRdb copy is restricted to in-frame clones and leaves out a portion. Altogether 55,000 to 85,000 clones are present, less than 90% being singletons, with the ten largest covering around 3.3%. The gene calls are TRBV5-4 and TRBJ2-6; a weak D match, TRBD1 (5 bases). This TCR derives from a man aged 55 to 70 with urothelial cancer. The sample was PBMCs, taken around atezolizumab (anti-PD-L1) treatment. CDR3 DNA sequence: TGTGCCAGCAGCTTGGCCAGGGTAGACAGAACATTCGGAGCCAACGTCCTGACTTTC. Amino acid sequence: CASSLARVDRTFGANVLTF.